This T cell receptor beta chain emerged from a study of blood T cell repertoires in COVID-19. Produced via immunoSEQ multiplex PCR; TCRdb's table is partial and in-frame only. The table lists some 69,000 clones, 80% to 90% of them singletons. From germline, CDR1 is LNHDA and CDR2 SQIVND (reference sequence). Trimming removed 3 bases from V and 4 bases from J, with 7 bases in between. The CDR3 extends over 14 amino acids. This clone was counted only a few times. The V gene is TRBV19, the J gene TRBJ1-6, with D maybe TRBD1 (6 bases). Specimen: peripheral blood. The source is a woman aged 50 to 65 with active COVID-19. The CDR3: CASSMTGYNSPLHF. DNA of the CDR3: TGTGCCAGTAGTATGACAGGTTATAATTCACCCCTCCACTTT. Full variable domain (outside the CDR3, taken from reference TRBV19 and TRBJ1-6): DGGITQSPKYLFRKEGQNVTLSCEQNLNHDAMYWYRQDPGQGLRLIYYSQIVNDFQKGDIAEGYSVSREKKESFPLTVTSAQKNPTAFYLCASSMTGYNSPLHFGNGTRLTVT.